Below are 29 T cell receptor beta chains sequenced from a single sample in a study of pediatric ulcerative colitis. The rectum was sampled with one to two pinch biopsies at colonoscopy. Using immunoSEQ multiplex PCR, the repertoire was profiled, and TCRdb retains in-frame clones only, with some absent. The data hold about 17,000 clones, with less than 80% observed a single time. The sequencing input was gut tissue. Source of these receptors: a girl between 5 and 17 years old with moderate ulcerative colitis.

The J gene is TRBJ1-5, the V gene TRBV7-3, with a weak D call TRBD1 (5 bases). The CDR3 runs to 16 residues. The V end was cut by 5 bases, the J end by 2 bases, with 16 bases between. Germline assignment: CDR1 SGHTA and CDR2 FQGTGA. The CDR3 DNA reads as TGTGCCAGCAGCACGGGACCTAGGTCCGGCAATCAGCCCCAGCATTTT. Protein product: CASSTGPRSGNQPQHF.

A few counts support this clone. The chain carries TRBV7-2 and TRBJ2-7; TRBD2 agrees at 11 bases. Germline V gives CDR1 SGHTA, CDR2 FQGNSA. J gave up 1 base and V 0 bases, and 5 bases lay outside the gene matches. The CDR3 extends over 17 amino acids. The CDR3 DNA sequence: TGTGCCAGCAGCTTAGCTAGCGGGGGGGCCTATTCCTACGAGCAGTACTTC. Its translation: CASSLASGGAYSYEQYF.

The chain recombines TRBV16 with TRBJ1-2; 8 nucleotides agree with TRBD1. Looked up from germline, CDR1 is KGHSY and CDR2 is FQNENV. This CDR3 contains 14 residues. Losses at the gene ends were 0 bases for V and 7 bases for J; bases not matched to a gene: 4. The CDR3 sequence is CASSQSGQGVGYTF. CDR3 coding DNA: TGTGCCAGCAGCCAATCCGGACAGGGAGTTGGCTACACCTTC.

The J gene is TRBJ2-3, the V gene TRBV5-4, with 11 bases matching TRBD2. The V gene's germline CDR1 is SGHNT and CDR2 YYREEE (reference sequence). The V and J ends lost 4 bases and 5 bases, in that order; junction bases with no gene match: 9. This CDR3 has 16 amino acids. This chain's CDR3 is CASSRSGGAGGDTQYF. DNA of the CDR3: TGTGCCAGCAGCCGTAGCGGGGGGGCTGGTGGAGATACGCAGTATTTT.

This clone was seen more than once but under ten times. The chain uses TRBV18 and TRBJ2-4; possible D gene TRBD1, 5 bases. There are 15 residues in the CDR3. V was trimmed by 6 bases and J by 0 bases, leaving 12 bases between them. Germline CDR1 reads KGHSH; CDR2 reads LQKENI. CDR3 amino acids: CASSLQALAKNIQYF. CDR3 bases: TGTGCCAGCTCGCTACAGGCTTTAGCCAAAAACATTCAGTACTTC.

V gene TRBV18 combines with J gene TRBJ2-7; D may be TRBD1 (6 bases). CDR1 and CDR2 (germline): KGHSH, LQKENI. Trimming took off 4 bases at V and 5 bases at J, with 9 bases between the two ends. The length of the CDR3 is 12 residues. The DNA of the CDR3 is TGTGCCAGCTCACTCGACAGGAACGAGCAGTACTTC. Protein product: CASSLDRNEQYF.

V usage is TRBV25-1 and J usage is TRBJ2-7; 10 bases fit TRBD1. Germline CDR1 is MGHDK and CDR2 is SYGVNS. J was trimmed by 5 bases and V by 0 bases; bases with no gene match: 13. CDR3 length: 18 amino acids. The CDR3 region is CASSEYKVTGGSGNEQYF. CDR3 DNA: TGTGCCAGCAGTGAATATAAGGTGACAGGGGGCTCAGGTAACGAGCAGTACTTC.

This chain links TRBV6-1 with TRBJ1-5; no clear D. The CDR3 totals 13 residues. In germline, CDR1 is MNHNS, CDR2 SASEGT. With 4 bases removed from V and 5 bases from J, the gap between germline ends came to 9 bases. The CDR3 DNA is TGTGCCAGCAGTGGTGGACTTCATCAGCCCCAGCATTTT. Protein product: CASSGGLHQPQHF.

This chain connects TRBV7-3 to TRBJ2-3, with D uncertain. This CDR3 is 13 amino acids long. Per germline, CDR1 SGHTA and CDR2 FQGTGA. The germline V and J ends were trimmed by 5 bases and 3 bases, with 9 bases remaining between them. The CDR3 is CASSQSSTDTQYF. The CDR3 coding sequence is TGTGCCAGCAGCCAGTCGAGTACAGATACGCAGTATTTT.

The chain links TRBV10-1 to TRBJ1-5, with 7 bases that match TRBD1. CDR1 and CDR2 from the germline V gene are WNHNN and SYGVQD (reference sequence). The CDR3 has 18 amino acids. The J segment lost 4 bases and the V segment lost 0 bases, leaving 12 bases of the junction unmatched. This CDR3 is CASSESLNRDRPNQPQHF. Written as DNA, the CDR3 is TGCGCCAGCAGTGAGTCCTTAAACCGGGACAGACCAAATCAGCCCCAGCATTTT.

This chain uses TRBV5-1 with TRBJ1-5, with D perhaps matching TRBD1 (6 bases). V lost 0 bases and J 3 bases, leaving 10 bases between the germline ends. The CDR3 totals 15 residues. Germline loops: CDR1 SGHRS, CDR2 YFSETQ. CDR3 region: CASSLGGGANQPQHF. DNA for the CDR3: TGCGCCAGCAGCTTGGGAGGGGGGGCCAATCAGCCCCAGCATTTT.

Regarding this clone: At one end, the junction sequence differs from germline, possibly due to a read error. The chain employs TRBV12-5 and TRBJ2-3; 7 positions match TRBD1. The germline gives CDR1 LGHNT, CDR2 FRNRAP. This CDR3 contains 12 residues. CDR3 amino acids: CASGLGQGTALF. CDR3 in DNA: TGTGCTAGTGGTTTGGGCCAAGGGACAGCGCTTTTT.

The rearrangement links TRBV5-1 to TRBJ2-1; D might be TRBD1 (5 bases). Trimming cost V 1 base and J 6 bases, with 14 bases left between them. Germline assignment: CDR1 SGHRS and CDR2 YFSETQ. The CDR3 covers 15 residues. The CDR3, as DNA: TGCGCCAGCAGCTTGAATCCGGGCCAGGGCAATGAGCAGTTCTTC. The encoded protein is CASSLNPGQGNEQFF.

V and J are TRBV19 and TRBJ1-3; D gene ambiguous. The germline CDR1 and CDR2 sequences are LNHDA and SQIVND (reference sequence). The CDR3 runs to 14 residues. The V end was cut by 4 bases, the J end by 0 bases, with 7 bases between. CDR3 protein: CASSNWGSGNTIYF. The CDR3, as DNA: TGTGCCAGTAGTAACTGGGGCTCTGGAAACACCATATATTTT.

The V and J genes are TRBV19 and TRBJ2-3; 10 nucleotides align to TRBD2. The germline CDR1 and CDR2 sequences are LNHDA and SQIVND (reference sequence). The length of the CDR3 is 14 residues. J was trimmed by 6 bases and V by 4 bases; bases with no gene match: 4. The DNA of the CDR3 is TGTGCCAGTAGTAAGCGGGGGGGAATGGATACGCAGTATTTT. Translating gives CASSKRGGMDTQYF.

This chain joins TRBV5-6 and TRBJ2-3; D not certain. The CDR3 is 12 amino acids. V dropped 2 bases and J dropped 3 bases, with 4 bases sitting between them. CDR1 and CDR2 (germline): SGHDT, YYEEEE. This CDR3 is CASSLSTDTQYF. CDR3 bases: TGTGCCAGCAGCTTAAGTACAGATACGCAGTATTTT. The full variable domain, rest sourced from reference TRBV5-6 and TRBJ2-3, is DAGVTQSPTHLIKTRGQQVTLRCSPKSGHDTVSWYQQALGQGPQFIFQYYEEEERQRGNFPDRFSGHQFPNYSSELNVNALLLGDSALYLCASSLSTDTQYFGPGTRLTVL.

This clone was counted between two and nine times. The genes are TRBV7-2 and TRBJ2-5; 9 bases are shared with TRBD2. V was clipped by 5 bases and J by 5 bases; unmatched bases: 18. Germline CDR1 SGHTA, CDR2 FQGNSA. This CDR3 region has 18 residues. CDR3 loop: CASSPTGLAGVGKETQYF. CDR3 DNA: TGTGCCAGCAGCCCGACGGGGTTAGCGGGAGTTGGAAAGGAGACCCAGTACTTC.

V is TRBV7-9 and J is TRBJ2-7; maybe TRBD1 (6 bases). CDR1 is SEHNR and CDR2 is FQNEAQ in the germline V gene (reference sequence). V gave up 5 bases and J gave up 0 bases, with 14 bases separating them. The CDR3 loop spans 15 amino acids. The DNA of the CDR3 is TGTGCCAGCAGCCCCTGGACAGACAGCTCCTACGAGCAGTACTTC. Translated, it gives CASSPWTDSSYEQYF. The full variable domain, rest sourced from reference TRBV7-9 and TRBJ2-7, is DTGVSQNPRHKITKRGQNVTFRCDPISEHNRLYWYRQTLGQGPEFLTYFQNEAQLEKSRLLSDRFSAERPKGSFSTLEIQRTEQGDSAMYLCASSPWTDSSYEQYFGPGTRLTVT.

The CDR3 DNA reads as TGTGCCATCAGTGAGTCGACTCCGCGGGACTCCTACAATGAGCAGTTCTTC. This translates into CAISESTPRDSYNEQFF. This chain uses TRBV10-3 with TRBJ2-1; D possibly corresponds to TRBD2 (6 bases). Germline V gene lookup returns CDR1 ENHRY and CDR2 SYGVKD. V lost 0 bases, J lost 0 bases, and 12 bases lay in between. The CDR3 has 17 amino acids.

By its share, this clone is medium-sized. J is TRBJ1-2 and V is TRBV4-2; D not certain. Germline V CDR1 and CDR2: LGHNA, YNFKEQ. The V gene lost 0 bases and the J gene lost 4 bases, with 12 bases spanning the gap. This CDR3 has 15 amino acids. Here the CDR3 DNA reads TGTGCCAGCAGCCAAGAAGCCGGGTACGGCTATGGCTACACCTTC. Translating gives CASSQEAGYGYGYTF.

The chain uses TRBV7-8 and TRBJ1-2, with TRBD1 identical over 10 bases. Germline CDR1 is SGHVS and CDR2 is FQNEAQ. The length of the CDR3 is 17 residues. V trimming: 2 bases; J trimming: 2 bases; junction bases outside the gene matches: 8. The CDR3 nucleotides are TGTGCCAGCAGCTTACCGCGACAGGGGGCACCGAACTATGGCTACACCTTC. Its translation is CASSLPRQGAPNYGYTF.

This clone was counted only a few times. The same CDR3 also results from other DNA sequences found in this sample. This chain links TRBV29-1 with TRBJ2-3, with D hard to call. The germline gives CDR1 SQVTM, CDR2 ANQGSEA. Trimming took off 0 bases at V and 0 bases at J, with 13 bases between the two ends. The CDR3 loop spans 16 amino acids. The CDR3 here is CSVEDRLRTSTDTQYF. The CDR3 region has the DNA TGCAGCGTTGAAGACCGGTTGAGGACCAGCACAGATACGCAGTATTTT.

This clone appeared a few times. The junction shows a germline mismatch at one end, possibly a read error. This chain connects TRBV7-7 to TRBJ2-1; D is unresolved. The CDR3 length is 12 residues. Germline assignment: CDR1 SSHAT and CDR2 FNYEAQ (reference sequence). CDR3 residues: CASSSIYNEQFF. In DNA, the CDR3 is TGTGCTAGCAGCTCGATCTACAATGAGCAGTTCTTC.

This CDR3 is CATSRGGQEAFF. CDR3 coding DNA: TGTGCCACCAGCAGAGGCGGACAGGAAGCTTTCTTT. This rearrangement joins TRBV15 to TRBJ1-1, with D possibly being TRBD1 (6 bases). Germline lookup yields CDR1 LNHNV and CDR2 YYDKDF (reference sequence). The CDR3 has 12 residues. The ends were cut back, 1 base at V and 8 bases at J, with 8 bases in the middle.

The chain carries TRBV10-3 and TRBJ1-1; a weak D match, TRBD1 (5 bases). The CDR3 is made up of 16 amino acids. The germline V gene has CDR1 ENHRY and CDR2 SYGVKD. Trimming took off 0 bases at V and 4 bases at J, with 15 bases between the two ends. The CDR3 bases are TGTGCCATCAGTGAGTCGTCAGGGATAGTCGCCACTGAAGCTTTCTTT. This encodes CAISESSGIVATEAFF.

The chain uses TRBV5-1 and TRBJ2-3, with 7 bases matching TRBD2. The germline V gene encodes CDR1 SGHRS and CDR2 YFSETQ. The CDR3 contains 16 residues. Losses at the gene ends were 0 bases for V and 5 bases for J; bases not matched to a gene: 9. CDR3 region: CASSLASKPSGDTQYF. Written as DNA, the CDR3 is TGCGCCAGCAGCTTGGCGAGTAAGCCTAGCGGAGATACGCAGTATTTT.

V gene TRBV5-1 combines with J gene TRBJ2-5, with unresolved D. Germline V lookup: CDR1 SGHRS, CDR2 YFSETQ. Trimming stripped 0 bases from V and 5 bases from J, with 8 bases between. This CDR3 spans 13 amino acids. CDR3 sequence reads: CASSLEGTETQYF. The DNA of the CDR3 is TGCGCCAGCAGCTTGGAGGGTACGGAGACCCAGTACTTC.

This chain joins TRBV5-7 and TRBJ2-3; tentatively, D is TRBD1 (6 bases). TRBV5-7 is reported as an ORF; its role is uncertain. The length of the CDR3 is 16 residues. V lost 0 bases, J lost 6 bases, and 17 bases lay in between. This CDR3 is CASSLAVRGPGDTQYF. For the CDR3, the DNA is TGTGCCAGCAGCTTGGCAGTCAGGGGCCCGGGGGATACGCAGTATTTT.

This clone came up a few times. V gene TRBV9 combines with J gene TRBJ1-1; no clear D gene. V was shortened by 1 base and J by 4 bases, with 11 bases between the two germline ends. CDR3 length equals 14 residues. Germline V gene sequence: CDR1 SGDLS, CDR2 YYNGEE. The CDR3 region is CASSVRQEFTEAFF. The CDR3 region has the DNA TGTGCCAGCAGCGTAAGGCAGGAATTCACTGAAGCTTTCTTT.